The rows below give T cell receptor beta chains drawn from one sample of a study of blood T cell repertoires in COVID-19. Libraries were prepared by immunoSEQ multiplex PCR; TCRdb keeps only in-frame clonotypes and omits some of them. The sample holds approximately 97,000 clones; approximately 87% are singletons and the top ten take about 20%. Input material: peripheral blood. Receptor source: a human donor in a cohort sampled during active COVID-19. Each CDR3 is given with its conserved first and last residue. The order of the fields is clone size, V gene, J gene, D gene, CDR3 protein, CDR3 DNA. The D gene is left open where the match is weak. Clone sizes are given selectively: once, few, many, or a class where the clone is expanded.

>.|TRBV3-1/TRBV3-2|TRBJ1-1|TRBD1
CASRTNRGSILAFF
TGTGCCAGCAGGACGAACAGGGGATCTATTTTAGCTTTCTTT
>.|TRBV7-2|TRBJ2-7|.
CASSLGSGLAYEQYF
TGTGCCAGCAGCCTAGGGTCAGGACTGGCCTACGAGCAGTACTTC
>.|TRBV11-1|TRBJ2-3|.
CASSFPYTDTQYF
TGTGCCAGCAGCTTTCCCTACACAGATACGCAGTATTTT
>.|TRBV27|TRBJ2-7|TRBD1
CASSFAPGQGPFEQYF
TGTGCCAGCAGTTTCGCTCCGGGACAGGGACCCTTCGAGCAGTACTTC
>few|TRBV7-3|TRBJ2-1|.
CASSLRWAHEQFF
TGTGCCAGCAGCTTAAGGTGGGCGCATGAGCAGTTCTTC
>.|TRBV11-3|TRBJ2-7|.
CATPPPAETYGGYEQYF
TGTGCCACGCCCCCTCCAGCCGAAACGTACGGGGGTTACGAGCAGTACTTC
>.|TRBV27|TRBJ2-7|TRBD1
CASSQGTAFSYEQYF
TGTGCCAGCAGTCAAGGGACAGCTTTCTCCTACGAGCAGTACTTC
>.|TRBV25-1|TRBJ1-4|.
CASSLNEKLFF
TGTGCCAGCAGCCTTAATGAAAAACTGTTTTTT
>.|TRBV11-1|TRBJ1-1|TRBD1
CASSHRGNTEAFF
TGTGCCAGCAGCCACAGGGGGAACACTGAAGCTTTCTTT
>.|TRBV7-2|TRBJ1-3|.
CASSDVGGTGNTIYF
TGTGCCAGCAGCGACGTAGGGGGTACTGGAAACACCATATATTTT
>few|TRBV19|TRBJ2-5|.
CASSIRSGEQETQYF
TGTGCCAGTAGTATTCGGTCAGGGGAGCAAGAGACCCAGTACTTC